This is a list of T cell receptor beta chains from one sample in a study of cytomegalovirus exposure and HLA in healthy donors. Profiled with immunoSEQ multiplex PCR; TCRdb holds only in-frame clones, not every one. The sample has roughly 120,000 clones; approximately 89% are singletons. Sequences were obtained from PBMCs. These receptors originate from a young man in good health and CMV-seronegative. CDR3s include the opening cysteine and the closing phenylalanine or tryptophan. Rows give clone size only sometimes, using once, few, many, or a class for an expanded clone.

>TRBJ2-3|-|TRBV28
CASSRGGSTDTQYF
>TRBJ1-1|-|TRBV19
CASSTGQGEAFF
>TRBJ2-1|-|TRBV27
CASSLSASSYNEQFF
>TRBJ1-5|-|TRBV27
CASSPLLGGAGQPQHF
>TRBJ2-1|-|TRBV19
CASSIGAGDTYNEQFF
>TRBJ1-4|-|TRBV9
CASSATGAMRYEKLFF
>TRBJ2-1|-|TRBV13
CASSTRGPGQTSYNEQFF
>TRBJ2-3|-|TRBV29-1
CSTMLAGGPEDTQYF
>TRBJ2-6|-|TRBV4-1
CASSQEGTGLAGANVLTF
>TRBJ1-3|-|TRBV10-3
CAIMPQGSGNTIYF
>TRBJ2-1|-|TRBV14
CASSLMTGSYNEQFF
>TRBJ2-1|-|TRBV29-1
CSVARGGHNEQFF
>TRBJ2-5|-|TRBV19
CASSMGTSKVETQYF
>TRBJ1-6|-|TRBV4-3
CASSQDQGGVGRGLGSSPLHF
>TRBJ2-3|-|TRBV11-3
CASSLGVSGAPDTQYF
>TRBJ2-7|-|TRBV7-9
CASSSDRLYGAWEQYF
>TRBJ1-3|-|TRBV7-9
CASSLVLGTASGNTIYF
>TRBJ2-3|-|TRBV6-5
CASSYQGLVSTDTQYF
>TRBJ2-7|-|TRBV18
CASSPVNKGAIEQYF
>TRBJ1-2|-|TRBV9
CASSVNNRGNYGYTF
>TRBJ2-3|-|TRBV7-7
CASSLRRGPTDTQYF
>TRBJ1-1|-|TRBV5-1
CASSPGTAEAFF
>TRBJ2-5|-|TRBV2
CASSRDTGSWTQYF
>TRBJ2-1|-|TRBV5-1
CASSLFLAGRNEQFF
>TRBJ2-2|-|TRBV7-9
CASSLRSRGQNTGELFF
>TRBJ1-6|-|TRBV7-9
CASSIWQDYNSPLHF
>TRBJ2-7|-|TRBV5-1
CASSEGTLTYEQYF
>TRBJ2-7|-|TRBV7-9
CASSSLAAYEQYF
>TRBJ1-5|-|TRBV19
CATARYSNQPQHF
>TRBJ1-5|few|TRBV2
CASGYRDQPQHF
>TRBJ2-5|-|TRBV27
CASSFLGRGETQYF
>TRBJ2-7|few|TRBV10-2
CASTPLPTREQYF
>TRBJ2-1|-|TRBV15
CATSSLGGSSYNEQFF
>TRBJ2-2|-|TRBV7-9
CASSLARTGPNTGELFF
>TRBJ2-7|once|TRBV7-2
CASSLEARGRSYEQYF
>TRBJ1-2|-|TRBV27
CASSLGGQGYGYTF
>TRBJ1-1|-|TRBV2
CASSEEAGQMSEAFF
>TRBJ2-5|-|TRBV6-1
CASTRDRAQETQYF
>TRBJ2-2|-|TRBV10-3
CATLAGGPSRFDGELFF
>TRBJ2-1|-|TRBV15
CATSRDGTSGVNEQFF
>TRBJ1-1|-|TRBV7-9
CASISSPGWVTEAFF
>TRBJ2-7|once|TRBV7-9
CASRAGGDSYEQYF
>TRBJ1-2|-|TRBV19
CASSSGDRPTYGYTF
>TRBJ2-7|few|TRBV6-5
CASSRTGLGYEQYF
>TRBJ1-1|-|TRBV10-3
CAISESWGHPNTEAFF
>TRBJ2-7|-|TRBV19
CASSTAGGSYEQYF
>TRBJ2-5|-|TRBV27
CASSHGQGSSQYF
>TRBJ1-4|-|TRBV5-1
CATRDGTGPNEKLFF
>TRBJ1-6|-|TRBV28
CASRLREESYNSPLHF
>TRBJ1-1|-|TRBV12-5
CASGLYQGATEAFF
>TRBJ1-2|-|TRBV7-9
CASSPHQTGGHGYTF
>TRBJ2-1|-|TRBV18
CASSPRTSGYNEQFF